Listed below are T cell receptor beta chains from one sample, sequenced in a study of low-dose radiotherapy and immunotherapy resistance in tumors. Each CDR3 protein is one row after TCRdb ran MiXCR on the reads. Among about 89,000 distinct CDR3 sequences listed, roughly a tenth were seen once. Specimen: PBMCs, collected before treatment. These receptors originate from a male donor with prostate cancer. CDR3s include the opening cysteine and the closing phenylalanine or tryptophan. The order of the fields is clone size, V gene, D gene, J gene, CDR3 protein, CDR3 DNA. A D gene is named only where the DNA matches it firmly. Clone size, where shown, is once, few, many, or a class for clones that have expanded.

clone size: many
V gene: TRBV5-1
D gene: .
J gene: TRBJ1-1
CDR3 protein: CASSFVANTEAFF
CDR3 DNA: TGCGCCAGCAGCTTCGTAGCGAACACTGAAGCTTTCTTT

clone size: many
V gene: TRBV11-2
D gene: .
J gene: TRBJ2-5
CDR3 protein: CASSLDLSVNRETQYF
CDR3 DNA: TGTGCCAGCAGCTTAGATCTGAGCGTTAATCGAGAGACCCAGTACTTC

clone size: many
V gene: TRBV7-2
D gene: .
J gene: TRBJ1-2
CDR3 protein: CASSFDNVGGYTF
CDR3 DNA: TGTGCCAGCAGCTTCGACAACGTGGGTGGCTACACCTTC

clone size: many
V gene: TRBV7-2
D gene: TRBD2
J gene: TRBJ2-1
CDR3 protein: CASSQASGRAGDEQFF
CDR3 DNA: TGTGCCAGCAGCCAAGCCAGCGGGAGGGCCGGGGATGAGCAGTTCTTC

clone size: .
V gene: TRBV3-1
D gene: .
J gene: TRBJ2-7
CDR3 protein: CASSRGRSKVGYDQYF
CDR3 DNA: TGTGCCAGCAGCCGGGGGAGGTCTAAGGTGGGCTACGATCAGTACTTC

clone size: many
V gene: TRBV12-3/TRBV12-4
D gene: .
J gene: TRBJ2-7
CDR3 protein: CASSLGRTYEQYF
CDR3 DNA: TGTGCCAGCAGTTTGGGGCGTACCTACGAGCAGTACTTC

clone size: many
V gene: TRBV7-2
D gene: TRBD2
J gene: TRBJ2-7
CDR3 protein: CASSAATSGASYEQYF
CDR3 DNA: TGTGCCAGCAGCGCAGCGACTAGCGGGGCCTCCTACGAGCAGTACTTC

clone size: medium-sized
V gene: TRBV28
D gene: .
J gene: TRBJ2-5
CDR3 protein: CASSPGAPETQYF
CDR3 DNA: TGTGCCAGCAGCCCAGGGGCACCAGAGACCCAGTACTTC

clone size: many
V gene: TRBV28
D gene: .
J gene: TRBJ2-7
CDR3 protein: CASSSTTNEQYF
CDR3 DNA: TGTGCCAGCAGCTCGACTACGAACGAGCAGTACTTC

clone size: many
V gene: TRBV30
D gene: TRBD2
J gene: TRBJ2-3
CDR3 protein: CAWSVSGRGTDTQYF
CDR3 DNA: TGTGCCTGGAGTGTTAGCGGGAGGGGTACAGATACGCAGTATTTT

clone size: many
V gene: TRBV28
D gene: .
J gene: TRBJ2-5
CDR3 protein: CASSSPGVGETQYF
CDR3 DNA: TGTGCCAGCAGTAGCCCAGGGGTTGGGGAGACCCAGTACTTC

clone size: many
V gene: TRBV7-2
D gene: TRBD1
J gene: TRBJ2-1
CDR3 protein: CASSLDGTGPYNEQFF
CDR3 DNA: TGTGCCAGCAGCTTAGATGGGACAGGGCCCTACAATGAGCAGTTCTTC

clone size: many
V gene: TRBV28
D gene: .
J gene: TRBJ2-7
CDR3 protein: CASSFSRASWRNEQYF
CDR3 DNA: TGTGCCAGCAGTTTCTCCAGGGCTAGCTGGAGAAACGAGCAGTACTTC

clone size: many
V gene: TRBV13
D gene: TRBD2
J gene: TRBJ2-7
CDR3 protein: CASGRGAGTYEQYF
CDR3 DNA: TGTGCCAGCGGGAGGGGCGCTGGCACCTACGAGCAGTACTTC

clone size: many
V gene: TRBV12-3/TRBV12-4
D gene: .
J gene: TRBJ1-5
CDR3 protein: CASSLGSTQPQHF
CDR3 DNA: TGTGCCAGCAGTTTGGGGAGTACTCAGCCCCAGCATTTT

clone size: many
V gene: TRBV9
D gene: .
J gene: TRBJ2-5
CDR3 protein: CASSVHVGGETQYF
CDR3 DNA: TGTGCCAGCAGCGTCCACGTTGGGGGAGAGACCCAGTACTTC